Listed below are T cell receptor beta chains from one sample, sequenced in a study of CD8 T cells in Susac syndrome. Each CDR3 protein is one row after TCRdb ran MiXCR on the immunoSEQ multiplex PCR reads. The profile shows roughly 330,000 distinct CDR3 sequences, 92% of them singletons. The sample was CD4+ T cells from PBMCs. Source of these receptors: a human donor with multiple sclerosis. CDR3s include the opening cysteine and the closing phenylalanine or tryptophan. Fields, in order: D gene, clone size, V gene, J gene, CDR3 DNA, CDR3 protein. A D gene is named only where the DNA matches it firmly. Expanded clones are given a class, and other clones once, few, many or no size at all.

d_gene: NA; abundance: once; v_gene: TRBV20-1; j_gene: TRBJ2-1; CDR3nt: TGCAGTGCTAGAGAAGGGACTCCTAATGAGCAGTTCTTC; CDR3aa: CSAREGTPNEQFF
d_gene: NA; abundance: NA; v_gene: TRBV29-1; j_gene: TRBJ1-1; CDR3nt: TGCAGCGTTACAGGAATCCCGAACACTGAAGCTTTCTTT; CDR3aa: CSVTGIPNTEAFF
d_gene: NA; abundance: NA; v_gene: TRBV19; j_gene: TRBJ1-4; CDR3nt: TGTGCCAGTAGCATAGAGGGTTATCGTGAAAAACTGTTTTTT; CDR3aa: CASSIEGYREKLFF
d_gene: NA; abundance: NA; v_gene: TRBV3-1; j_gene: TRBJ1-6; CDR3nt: TGTGCCAGCAGCCAACGGGTCCCGGGTTCACCCCTCCACTTT; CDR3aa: CASSQRVPGSPLHF
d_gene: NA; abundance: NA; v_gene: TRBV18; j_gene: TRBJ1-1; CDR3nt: TGTGCCAGCTCACCTAATACCCAGAACACTGAAGCTTTCTTT; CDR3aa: CASSPNTQNTEAFF
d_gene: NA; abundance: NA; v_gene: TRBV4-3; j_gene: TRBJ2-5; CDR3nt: TGCGCCAGCAGCCAAGTGCATCAGGGTGGCGGGGAGACCCAGTACTTC; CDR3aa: CASSQVHQGGGETQYF
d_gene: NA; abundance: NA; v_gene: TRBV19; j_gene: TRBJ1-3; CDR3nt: TGTGCCAGTAGTATTCCGGGAGGCGGAAACACCATATATTTT; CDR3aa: CASSIPGGGNTIYF
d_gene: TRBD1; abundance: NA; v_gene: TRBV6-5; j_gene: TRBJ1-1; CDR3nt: TGTGCCAGCAGTTACGGGACAGGGGCGCGCACTGAAGCTTTCTTT; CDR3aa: CASSYGTGARTEAFF
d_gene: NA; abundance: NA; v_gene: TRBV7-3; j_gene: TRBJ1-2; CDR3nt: TGTGCCAGCAGCCCGAGTCATGGGAGAGGTGGCTACACCTTC; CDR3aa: CASSPSHGRGGYTF
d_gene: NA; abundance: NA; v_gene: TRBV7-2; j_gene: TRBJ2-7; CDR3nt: TGTGCCAGCAGCCCTCAACGGATCCGGGGGTCCTACGAGCAGTACTTC; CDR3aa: CASSPQRIRGSYEQYF
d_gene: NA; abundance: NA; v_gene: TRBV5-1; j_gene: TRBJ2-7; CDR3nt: TGCGCCAGCAGCTTGCCGGGGGGCACCTACGAGCAGTACTTC; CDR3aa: CASSLPGGTYEQYF
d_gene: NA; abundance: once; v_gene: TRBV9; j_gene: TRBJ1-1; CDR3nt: TGTGCCAGCAGCGTGGCAGGTGAGGGCACTGAAGCTTTCTTT; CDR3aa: CASSVAGEGTEAFF
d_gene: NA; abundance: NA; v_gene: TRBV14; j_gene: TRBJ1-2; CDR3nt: TGTGCCAGCAGCCAATCCAGCATGGACTATGGCTACACCTTC; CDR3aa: CASSQSSMDYGYTF
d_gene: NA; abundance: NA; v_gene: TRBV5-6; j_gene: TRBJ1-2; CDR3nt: TGTGCCAGCACCCTCGGGTTGATGGGCTATGGCTACACCTTC; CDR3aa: CASTLGLMGYGYTF
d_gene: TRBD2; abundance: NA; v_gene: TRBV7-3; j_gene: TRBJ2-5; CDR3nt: TGTGCCAGCAGCTTAAGGGCCCGACTAGCGGGAGGGCGACAAGAGACCCAGTACTTC; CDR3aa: CASSLRARLAGGRQETQYF
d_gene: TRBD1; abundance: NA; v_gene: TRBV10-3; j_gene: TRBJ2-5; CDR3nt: TGTGCCATCAGGGGGACAGGCCAAGAGACCCAGTACTTC; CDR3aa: CAIRGTGQETQYF
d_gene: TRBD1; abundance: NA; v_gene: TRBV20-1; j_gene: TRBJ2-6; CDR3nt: TGCAGTGCTGAGGGACAGGGGACCGCTGGGGCCAACGTCCTGACTTTC; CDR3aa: CSAEGQGTAGANVLTF
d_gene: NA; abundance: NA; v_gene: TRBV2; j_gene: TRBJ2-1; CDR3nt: TGTGCCAGCACCGTAGCTAGATCCTACAATGAGCAGTTCTTC; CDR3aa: CASTVARSYNEQFF
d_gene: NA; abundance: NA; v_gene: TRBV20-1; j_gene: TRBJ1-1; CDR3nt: TGCAGTGCTAAGTTTGGAGCAGGAAGCACTGAAGCTTTCTTT; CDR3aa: CSAKFGAGSTEAFF
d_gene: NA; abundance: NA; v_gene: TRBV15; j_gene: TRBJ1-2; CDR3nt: TGTGCCACCAGCAGAGATAAAGGGGCTGGCTACACCTTC; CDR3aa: CATSRDKGAGYTF
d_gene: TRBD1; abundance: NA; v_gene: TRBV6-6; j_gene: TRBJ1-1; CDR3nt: TGTGCCAGCAGTCCTCAGGGGGACGGTACTGAAGCTTTCTTT; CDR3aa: CASSPQGDGTEAFF
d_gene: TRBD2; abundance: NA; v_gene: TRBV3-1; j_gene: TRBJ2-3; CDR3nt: TGTGCCAGCAGCCAAGTGGAGCGGGGGGGGGCGAAAGATACGCAGTATTTT; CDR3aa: CASSQVERGGAKDTQYF